Reported below is one T cell receptor beta chain. Its target is unknown. The data originate from a study of cytomegalovirus exposure and HLA in healthy donors. Germline V gene lookup returns CDR1 MDHEN and CDR2 SYDVKM. The V and J ends lost 2 bases and 4 bases respectively, with 17 bases between them. This CDR3 region has 16 residues. Primers for the PCR totalled 60 Vbeta and 13 Jbeta. Clones were read by immunoSEQ multiplex PCR, and TCRdb kept only the in-frame ones, dropping some. The sample has just over 200,000 clones, 55% to 75% seen once. Healthy bone marrow donors formed the donor group. Despite likely unrecorded immune exposures, the donors were nominally healthy at the time of sampling. Study-wide findings and caveats: Rates of TCR association differed by HLA locus in a later analysis, with DRB1 highest and HLA-C lowest. Analysis was performed later, and it showed HLA-associated TCR beta chains to be more clonally expanded than equally common others.

Sequenced material: PBMCs. This TCR was recovered from a man in his forties in good health and CMV-seropositive. This chain connects TRBV28 to TRBJ1-2; a weak D match, TRBD1 (6 bases). CDR3 bases: TGTGCCAGCAGTTTAGGGGGGGCGTGGGGTGGCTATGGCTACACCTTC. It specifies CASSLGGAWGGYGYTF.